The 7 T cell receptor beta chains in this list originate from one sample, sequenced in a study of blood T cells in healthy people across ages (dated by TCRdb to 2015 to 2017). The library was produced with 5' RACE. Sequencer: Illumina HiSeq 2500. A second PCR of 7 to 11 cycles was run with a J-beta primer mix and a sample-barcoded 5' primer. TCRdb reran the public reads through fastp at Q25 and MiXCR, keeping productive beta chains. For every CDR3 protein sequence, its rows merge into one entry that carries the most common genes and DNA. This sample holds 270,000 or so distinct CDR3 sequences; 25% to 30% were observed only once. Jointly, the top ten make up approximately 28% of the sample. Specimen: blood. The receptors shown here come from a woman between 70 and 85 years old in good health.

The CDR3 DNA sequence: TGTGCCAGCAGCATAGGGACTAGCGGGAGTGGGGGTGAGCAGTTCTTC. This translates into CASSIGTSGSGGEQFF. The chain uses TRBV7-3 and TRBJ2-5; 14 bases are shared with TRBD2. The last part of the DNA fits TRBJ2-1 better; the J call may be wrong. This CDR3 has 16 amino acids. In germline, CDR1 is SGHTA, CDR2 FQGTGA.

This clonotype was found a few times. This chain uses TRBV29-1 with TRBJ2-5, with TRBD1 matching over 8 bases. This CDR3 region has 13 residues. Trimming took 6 bases from V and 11 from J; bases not matched to a gene: 14. CDR1 and CDR2 (germline): SQVTM, ANQGSEA. CDR3 sequence reads: CSVGQVGSMEQYF. CDR3 DNA: TGCAGCGTGGGACAGGTAGGCTCTATGGAGCAGTACTTC. Full variable domain (rest looked up from reference TRBV29-1 and TRBJ2-5): SAVISQKPSRDICQRGTSLTIQCQVDSQVTMMFWYRQQPGQSLTLIATANQGSEATYESGFVIDKFPISRPNLTFSTLTVSNMSPEDSSIYLCSVGQVGSMEQYFGPGTRLLVL.

V usage is TRBV5-1 and J usage is TRBJ1-2; D is uncertain. CDR1 is SGHRS, CDR2 YFSETQ, per germline. The CDR3 is 13 amino acids. V was trimmed by 2 bases and J by 6 bases, leaving 11 bases between them. In nucleotides, the CDR3 is TGCGCCAGCAGCTTTGACGGCAAGGATGGCTACACCTTC. It specifies CASSFDGKDGYTF. Using reference TRBV5-1 and TRBJ1-2 for the parts outside the CDR3, the full variable domain is KAGVTQTPRYLIKTRGQQVTLSCSPISGHRSVSWYQQTPGQGLQFLFEYFSETQRNKGNFPGRFSGRQFSNSRSEMNVSTLELGDSALYLCASSFDGKDGYTFGSGTRLTVV.

The chain combines TRBV2 with TRBJ1-1; D possibly corresponds to TRBD1 (6 bases). Looked up from germline, CDR1 is SNHLY and CDR2 is FYNNEI. The length of the CDR3 is 14 residues. The V gene lost 8 bases and the J gene lost 5 bases, with 18 bases spanning the gap. The CDR3 loop is CASDDPGDWTEAFF. For the CDR3, the DNA is TGTGCCAGCGACGACCCAGGGGATTGGACTGAAGCTTTCTTT. The full variable domain, completed using reference TRBV2 and TRBJ1-1, is EPEVTQTPSHQVTQMGQEVILRCVPISNHLYFYWYRQILGQKVEFLVSFYNNEISEKSEIFDDQFSVERPDGSNFTLKIRSTKLEDSAMYFCASDDPGDWTEAFFGQGTRLTVV.

The CDR3 coding sequence is TGTGCCAGCAGTTTAAGGACAATGAACACCGGGGAGCTGTTTTTT. Its translation: CASSLRTMNTGELFF. The J gene is TRBJ2-2, the V gene TRBV28, with D possibly being TRBD1 (5 bases). CDR3 size: 15 residues. Germline V gene sequence: CDR1 MDHEN, CDR2 SYDVKM. Trimming removed 2 bases from V and 1 base from J, with 8 bases in between.

The chain couples TRBV24-1 to TRBJ2-5; 7 bases match TRBD2. Germline V lookup: CDR1 KGHDR, CDR2 SFDVKD. The CDR3 runs 15 residues. Losses at the gene ends were 3 bases for V and 1 base for J; bases not matched to a gene: 4. The chain's CDR3 is CATSDTGTTQETQYF. In DNA, the CDR3 is TGTGCCACCAGTGATACCGGGACTACCCAAGAGACCCAGTACTTC.

V is TRBV6-2 or TRBV6-3 and J is TRBJ2-1, with 12 bases fitting TRBD2. V lost 5 bases and J lost 10; bases outside the gene matches: 9. The CDR3 extends over 15 amino acids. The V gene's germline CDR1 is MNHEY and CDR2 SVGEGT. The CDR3 sequence: CASSNGLAGGNEQFF. The CDR3 DNA is TGTGCCAGCAGTAACGGGCTAGCGGGAGGGAACGAGCAGTTCTTC.